This entry lists 2 T cell receptor beta chains sequenced from one sample in a study of blood T cell repertoires in COVID-19. Some clones are missing from TCRdb's copy, which holds only in-frame ones; the method was immunoSEQ multiplex PCR. This table holds a few hundred thousand clones, 90% found once. Sequencing was carried out using peripheral blood. These receptors all stem from a woman in her forties or fifties with COVID-19, enrolled during active disease.

The gene calls are TRBV13 and TRBJ2-5, with 13 bases lining up with TRBD2. Germline CDR1 PRHDT, CDR2 FYEKMQ (reference sequence). The CDR3 is made up of 15 amino acids. The J segment lost 4 bases and the V segment lost 9 bases, leaving 8 bases of the junction unmatched. CDR3 sequence: CASWTSGSYGETQYF. CDR3 coding DNA: TGTGCCAGTTGGACTAGCGGGAGTTACGGAGAGACCCAGTACTTC.

The rearrangement links TRBV6-6 to TRBJ2-1; 8 bases fit TRBD2. V was clipped by 5 bases and J by 7 bases; unmatched bases: 10. Germline V gene lookup returns CDR1 MNHNY and CDR2 SVGAGI (reference sequence). CDR3 length: 15 residues. CDR3 in DNA: TGTGCCAGCAGTATTCCCCAAGCGGGAGTAAATGAGCAGTTCTTC. It is translated as CASSIPQAGVNEQFF.